The 8 T cell receptor beta chains below were found in one sample sequenced in a study of CD8+ T cells in alopecia areata. Treatment reported: oral pan-JAK inhibitor, 5-10 mg twice daily. Once RNA had been extracted, it was reverse transcribed into cDNA to act as the sequencing template. The assay was immunoSEQ multiplex PCR, and TCRdb's table has in-frame clones only and misses some. The data hold nearly 200,000 clones, with over 45% observed a single time. Sequenced material: CD4+ T cells sorted from blood, taken at week 24, from a patient treated with tofacitinib. The source of these receptors is a human donor with alopecia areata.

The chain couples TRBV29-1 to TRBJ1-2; TRBD1 might be the D (5 bases). The CDR3 has 14 amino acids. Germline assignment: CDR1 SQVTM and CDR2 ANQGSEA. With 3 bases removed from V and 3 bases from J, the gap between germline ends came to 14 bases. In DNA, the CDR3 is TGCAGCGTTGACAGACAGCCTCTAGACTATGGCTACACCTTC. It translates to CSVDRQPLDYGYTF. Looking up the rest from reference TRBV29-1 and TRBJ1-2 gives the full variable domain: SAVISQKPSRDICQRGTSLTIQCQVDSQVTMMFWYRQQPGQSLTLIATANQGSEATYESGFVIDKFPISRPNLTFSTLTVSNMSPEDSSIYLCSVDRQPLDYGYTFGSGTRLTVV.

The chain combines TRBV29-1 with TRBJ2-3; no reliable D call. V was trimmed by 0 bases and J by 0 bases, leaving 7 bases between them. The CDR3 runs to 14 residues. Germline V lookup: CDR1 SQVTM, CDR2 ANQGSEA. The CDR3 DNA sequence: TGCAGCGTTGAAGACGGCTTGAGCACAGATACGCAGTATTTT. Protein product: CSVEDGLSTDTQYF.

The V gene is TRBV5-4, the J gene TRBJ2-2; 7 nucleotides match TRBD1. Trimming cost V 0 bases and J 3 bases; bases outside gene matches: 5. The CDR3 length is 16 residues. Germline-derived CDR1 and CDR2 are SGHNT and YYREEE (reference sequence). Here the CDR3 reads CASSLAEGADTGELFF. DNA of the CDR3: TGTGCCAGCAGCTTGGCAGAGGGGGCGGACACCGGGGAGCTGTTTTTT.

The chain uses TRBV7-2 and TRBJ2-7, with D unclear. CDR3 length: 13 residues. V lost 2 bases to trimming and J lost 7 bases, with 12 bases between them. Germline CDR1 reads SGHTA; CDR2 reads FQGNSA. The CDR3 loop is CASSLIGIGEQYF. The CDR3 bases are TGTGCCAGCAGCTTAATAGGGATCGGTGAGCAGTACTTC.

This clone has just a few counts. The chain couples TRBV7-3 to TRBJ2-3; 7 nucleotides agree with TRBD1. With 2 bases clipped from V and 2 bases from J, the junction kept 4 bases outside the gene matches. There are 15 residues in the CDR3. CDR1 is SGHTA and CDR2 is FQGTGA in the germline V gene. CDR3 bases: TGTGCCAGCAGCTTACTAGGGGGCGTCACAGATACGCAGTATTTT. Its protein is CASSLLGGVTDTQYF.

This clone has more than one count but fewer than ten. A read error may account for a junction end that differs from germline. CDR3 amino acids: CASCLGYQGARTDGYTF. The DNA of the CDR3 is TGTGCCAGCTGTTTGGGTTATCAGGGGGCGCGAACCGATGGCTACACCTTC. This chain connects TRBV28 to TRBJ1-2; 8 positions agree with TRBD1. This CDR3 spans 17 amino acids. The V gene's germline CDR1 is MDHEN and CDR2 SYDVKM.

The chain has TRBV4-3 and TRBJ2-7; D might be TRBD1 (5 bases). Per germline, CDR1 LGHNA and CDR2 YSLEER. The CDR3 contains 14 residues. Between the trimmed V and J ends, which lost 2 bases and 3 bases, there was a span of 11 bases. CDR3 protein: CASSQSVQVYEQYF. In DNA form, the CDR3 reads TGCGCCAGCAGCCAATCGGTACAGGTCTACGAGCAGTACTTC.

The gene calls are TRBV5-1 and TRBJ1-6; D perhaps matches TRBD1 (5 bases). Trimming left V 0 bases short and J 9 bases short, with 13 bases between. CDR3 size: 15 residues. Germline V CDR1 and CDR2: SGHRS, YFSETQ. The CDR3 is CASSLEGISSSPLHF. The DNA of the CDR3 is TGCGCCAGCAGCTTGGAGGGGATCAGCAGTTCACCCCTCCACTTT.